The text below deals with one T cell receptor (beta chain). Its antigen remains unidentified. CDR3 length: 14 residues. Per germline, CDR1 MDHEN and CDR2 SYDVKM. V was cut by 3 bases and J by 8 bases, with 14 bases left in between. This entry belongs to a study of T cell responses to AZD1222 COVID-19 vaccine. Findings and limits, study-wide: Spike-specific TCR breadth and depth went up after people got two AZD1222 doses. Clonal diversity may have been underestimated, and the donors were mostly white British, with more females than males. Only 6 or 7 individuals given AZD1222 were seropositive at baseline.

Measured with immunoSEQ multiplex PCR; TCRdb has only the in-frame clones, and not every one. The sample lists around 120,000 clones, 90% occurring once. This sequence was found in an adult in good health. The sample in question was peripheral blood, obtained on day 0 of AZD1222 vaccination. This rearrangement joins TRBV28 to TRBJ2-1; maybe TRBD1 (5 bases). The CDR3 spells CASSLGRGVHEQFF. In nucleotides, the CDR3 is TGTGCCAGCAGTTTGGGTAGGGGTGTCCATGAGCAGTTCTTC.